This T cell receptor beta chain is from a study of T-cell memory formation after mild COVID-19. Study-level points and caveats: The finding that pre-infection memory included some responding clones suggested that cross-reactive memory joined.

Per germline, CDR1 LNHNV and CDR2 YYDKDF (reference sequence). This CDR3 has 15 amino acids. V trimming: 1 base; J trimming: 5 bases; junction bases outside the gene matches: 3. TCRdb ran MiXCR on the 5' RACE reads and lists one entry per CDR3 protein. This sample carries around 200,000 distinct CDR3 sequences, roughly a tenth of them seen once, and the ten largest clones take approximately 2.8%. In regard to this clonotype: Its antigen is not identified.

The sample taken for sequencing was PBMCs or a T cell subset sorted from them (not recorded which). The receptor's source is a man aged 18 to 30 who had mild COVID-19 (a few samples of this study predate the infection). Cell type and time point are not known. The chain is built from TRBV15 and TRBJ2-2, with TRBD1 matching 8 bases. CDR3 loop: CATSRGRGPTGELFF. In nucleotides, the CDR3 is TGTGCCACCAGCAGAGGCAGGGGGCCAACCGGGGAGCTGTTTTTT.